Presented here are 22 T cell receptor beta chains from one specimen sequenced in a study of cytomegalovirus exposure and HLA in healthy donors. PCR involved 60 Vbeta and 13 Jbeta primers. Measured with immunoSEQ multiplex PCR; TCRdb has only the in-frame clones, and not every one. The sample holds around 120,000 clones, more than 65% seen once. The sequenced sample consisted of PBMCs. Receptors were obtained from a woman aged 55-69 years in good health and CMV-seropositive.

On this clone itself: This same CDR3 is encoded by further DNA sequences in the sample. The chain is built from TRBV7-8 and TRBJ1-2; 9 positions agree with TRBD1. Germline loops: CDR1 SGHVS, CDR2 FQNEAQ. This CDR3 has 15 residues. The junction had 5 bases not matched to a gene; V was cut back by 4 bases and J by 2 bases. CDR3 in DNA: TGTGCCAGCAGCTCCGGGACAGGGACAAACTATGGCTACACCTTC. It encodes CASSSGTGTNYGYTF.

The chain combines TRBV6-1 with TRBJ2-7; 13 bases map to TRBD2. The germline CDR1 and CDR2 sequences are MNHNS and SASEGT. The CDR3 totals 17 residues. J gave up 2 bases and V 3 bases, and 7 bases lay outside the gene matches. This chain's CDR3 is CASSDSPTSGGAYEQYF. DNA for the CDR3: TGTGCCAGCAGTGATTCCCCCACTAGCGGGGGGGCCTACGAGCAGTACTTC.

The rearrangement uses TRBV7-3 and TRBJ2-7, with D perhaps matching TRBD2 (5 bases). V was trimmed by 3 bases and J by 2 bases, leaving 20 bases between them. The CDR3 covers 17 residues. Germline V lookup: CDR1 SGHTA, CDR2 FQGTGA. The DNA for the CDR3 is TGTGCCAGCAGCTTGCCCGGGGAAGGGCTAACTCCCTACGAGCAGTACTTC. It yields the protein CASSLPGEGLTPYEQYF.

The genes are TRBV11-3 and TRBJ2-2, with D unresolved. CDR3 length: 15 amino acids. The germline V gene encodes CDR1 SGHNT and CDR2 YENEEA. V lost 5 bases and J 1 base, leaving 11 bases between the germline ends. The CDR3, as DNA: TGTGCCAGCAGCCTACAGTCTATGAACACCGGGGAGCTGTTTTTT. It encodes CASSLQSMNTGELFF.

The chain has TRBV7-6 and TRBJ1-5, with TRBD1 as a possible D gene (6 bases). The CDR3 is made up of 14 amino acids. Germline V gene data show CDR1 as SGHVS and CDR2 as FNYEAQ. V lost 5 bases and J lost 4, with 12 bases in between. CDR3 sequence reads: CASSRGGGNQPQHF. CDR3 nucleotide sequence: TGTGCCAGCAGCCGAGGGGGGGGAAATCAGCCCCAGCATTTT.

CDR3 loop: CASSEALQGDNQPQHF. The CDR3, as DNA: TGTGCCAGCAGTGAAGCGCTACAGGGAGACAATCAGCCCCAGCATTTT. This chain connects TRBV6-1 to TRBJ1-5; TRBD1 is a possible D gene (6 bases). The V end lost 0 bases, the J end lost 3 bases, and 12 bases lay between the germline ends. The germline V gene encodes CDR1 MNHNS and CDR2 SASEGT. The CDR3 is made up of 16 amino acids.

This chain uses TRBV5-6 with TRBJ1-2; maybe TRBD1 (6 bases). CDR1 SGHDT and CDR2 YYEEEE come from the germline V gene. The CDR3 is made up of 16 amino acids. The V and J ends lost 3 bases and 4 bases respectively, with 19 bases between them. The CDR3 DNA follows: TGTGCCAGCAGCTCGGGCTTGGGGGGGCGCGGCTATGGCTACACCTTC. Translation: CASSSGLGGRGYGYTF. Variable domain in full (rest from reference TRBV5-6 and TRBJ1-2): DAGVTQSPTHLIKTRGQQVTLRCSPKSGHDTVSWYQQALGQGPQFIFQYYEEEERQRGNFPDRFSGHQFPNYSSELNVNALLLGDSALYLCASSSGLGGRGYGYTFGSGTRLTVV.

The chain carries TRBV6-5 and TRBJ1-1; TRBD1 might be the D (6 bases). The CDR3 is 14 residues long. The germline gives CDR1 MNHEY, CDR2 SVGAGI. V was cut by 4 bases and J by 5 bases, with 14 bases left in between. The CDR3 protein is CASSSPGVRTEAFF. The DNA for the CDR3 is TGTGCCAGCAGTTCCCCAGGGGTACGAACTGAAGCTTTCTTT.

This clone was counted between two and nine times. The V gene is TRBV7-8, the J gene TRBJ1-2, with D tentatively TRBD1 (5 bases). The V gene's germline CDR1 is SGHVS and CDR2 FQNEAQ. V was pared by 4 bases and J by 8 bases, with 11 bases between. CDR3 size: 12 residues. CDR3 DNA: TGTGCCAGCAGCTCGACAGCCCGGGGCTACACCTTC. This encodes CASSSTARGYTF.

The sample holds a few counts of this clone. The genes are TRBV11-2 and TRBJ1-2, with 8 positions matching TRBD1. The length of the CDR3 is 15 residues. Germline V lookup: CDR1 SGHAT, CDR2 FQNNGV. Trimming at V came to 5 bases and at J to 8 bases, leaving 13 bases not matched to a gene. The CDR3 protein is CASSLFLQGAGGYTF. The CDR3 region has the DNA TGTGCCAGCAGCCTCTTCCTCCAGGGGGCGGGGGGCTACACCTTC.

The rearrangement joins TRBV7-9 to TRBJ1-4, with TRBD1 matching 8 bases. The CDR3 runs to 15 residues. V was clipped by 7 bases and J by 7 bases; unmatched bases: 11. The germline gives CDR1 SEHNR, CDR2 FQNEAQ (reference sequence). The CDR3 here is CASNPGQGQGEKLFF. The DNA of the CDR3 is TGTGCCAGCAACCCAGGACAGGGTCAAGGTGAAAAACTGTTTTTT.

The chain carries TRBV7-3 and TRBJ1-1, with 7 bases fitting TRBD1. The CDR3 length is 15 residues. V dropped 4 bases and J dropped 1; count of bases not matched to a gene: 6. Germline V CDR1 and CDR2: SGHTA, FQGTGA. Written as DNA, the CDR3 is TGTGCCAGCAGCTCTTCGACAGGGTGGAACACTGAAGCTTTCTTT. It codes for CASSSSTGWNTEAFF.

This clone has a single count. The rearrangement links TRBV6-1 to TRBJ1-1, with D possibly TRBD1 on 6 matching bases. The CDR3 extends over 13 amino acids. V was cut by 10 bases and J by 7 bases, with 19 bases left in between. CDR1 is MNHNS, CDR2 SASEGT, per germline. Written as DNA, the CDR3 is TGTGCCACCCTACTCAGGGGTGGTGGTGAAGCTTTCTTT. As protein: CATLLRGGGEAFF.

This clone was observed a single time. The chain uses TRBV11-3 and TRBJ2-7, with D possibly matching TRBD1 (6 bases). Trimming removed 4 bases from V and 3 bases from J, with 10 bases in between. CDR1 is SGHNT and CDR2 is YENEEA in the germline V gene. The CDR3 spans 13 residues. The CDR3 is CASSWAQGYEQYF. CDR3 nucleotides: TGTGCCAGCAGCTGGGCACAGGGCTACGAGCAGTACTTC.

This chain joins TRBV27 and TRBJ1-1, with a tentative D call TRBD1 (6 bases). The germline gives CDR1 MNHEY, CDR2 SMNVEV (reference sequence). The V end lost 8 bases, the J end lost 5 bases, and 18 bases lay between the germline ends. CDR3 length equals 14 residues. CDR3 DNA: TGTGCCAGCTCTTTAGTAGGGGGAGAAACTGAAGCTTTCTTT. Translated, it gives CASSLVGGETEAFF.

J is TRBJ1-2 and V is TRBV5-1; 11 bases are shared with TRBD1. Germline V gives CDR1 SGHRS, CDR2 YFSETQ. J gave up 5 bases and V 5 bases, and 5 bases lay outside the gene matches. CDR3 length: 14 amino acids. The CDR3 coding sequence is TGCGCCAGCAGAGTAGGACAGGGGGCATATGGCTACACCTTC. Encoded protein: CASRVGQGAYGYTF.

This clone has a handful of counts. The genes are TRBV5-8 and TRBJ2-5, with TRBD1 matching over 9 bases. V lost 4 bases, J lost 4 bases, and 5 bases stayed unmatched. Germline V gene data show CDR1 as SGHTS and CDR2 as YDEGEE. The CDR3 is 14 amino acids. The CDR3 sequence is CASSEGQGGETQYF. CDR3 in DNA: TGTGCCAGCAGCGAGGGACAGGGTGGAGAGACCCAGTACTTC.

The gene calls are TRBV19 and TRBJ1-5; possibly TRBD1 for D (5 bases). CDR1 is LNHDA and CDR2 is SQIVND in the germline V gene (reference sequence). The CDR3 has 16 residues. V was trimmed by 5 bases and J by 0 bases, leaving 14 bases between them. CDR3 in DNA: TGTGCCAGTAGTTTTACAGGACCGCATAGCAATCAGCCCCAGCATTTT. Amino acids: CASSFTGPHSNQPQHF.

The gene calls are TRBV7-9 and TRBJ1-5; D is uncertain. The germline V gene has CDR1 SEHNR and CDR2 FQNEAQ (reference sequence). V lost 2 bases and J 4 bases, leaving 9 bases between the germline ends. This CDR3 region has 14 residues. CDR3 loop: CASSLPDRNQPQHF. CDR3 nucleotides: TGTGCCAGCAGCTTACCCGATCGGAATCAGCCCCAGCATTTT.

V gene TRBV13 combines with J gene TRBJ1-6, with 7 bases lining up with TRBD1. The CDR3 has 14 amino acids. Germline lookup yields CDR1 PRHDT and CDR2 FYEKMQ (reference sequence). Trimming cost V 4 bases and J 7 bases; bases outside gene matches: 4. The CDR3 reads CASSSTGRNSPLHF. CDR3 coding DNA: TGTGCCAGCAGCTCGACAGGGAGGAATTCACCCCTCCACTTT. Variable domain in full (rest from reference TRBV13 and TRBJ1-6): AAGVIQSPRHLIKEKRETATLKCYPIPRHDTVYWYQQGPGQDPQFLISFYEKMQSDKGSIPDRFSAQQFSDYHSELNMSSLELGDSALYFCASSSTGRNSPLHFGNGTRLTVT.

The rearrangement links TRBV7-9 to TRBJ2-1; D possibly corresponds to TRBD2 (5 bases). Per the germline V gene, CDR1 is SEHNR and CDR2 is FQNEAQ (reference sequence). V was trimmed by 7 bases and J by 1 base, leaving 11 bases between them. The CDR3 is 14 amino acids. The CDR3: CASILGGSYNEQFF. Written as DNA, the CDR3 is TGTGCCAGCATCCTAGGCGGGTCCTACAATGAGCAGTTCTTC. The complete variable domain, with remaining parts taken from reference TRBV7-9 and TRBJ2-1, reads DTGVSQNPRHKITKRGQNVTFRCDPISEHNRLYWYRQTLGQGPEFLTYFQNEAQLEKSRLLSDRFSAERPKGSFSTLEIQRTEQGDSAMYLCASILGGSYNEQFFGPGTRLTVL.

As concerns this clone: The identical CDR3 is also encoded by other nucleotide sequences in the sample. J is TRBJ1-1 and V is TRBV6-5; TRBD1 is a possible D gene (6 bases). Per germline, CDR1 MNHEY and CDR2 SVGAGI. The germline V and J ends were trimmed by 3 bases and 5 bases, with 13 bases remaining between them. The CDR3 is made up of 14 amino acids. The chain's CDR3 is CASSYSGEGTEAFF. The CDR3 coding sequence is TGTGCCAGCAGTTATTCAGGGGAAGGGACTGAAGCTTTCTTT.